These T cell receptor beta chains were read from a single sample in a study of T cell changes during pregnancy in multiple sclerosis. Libraries were prepared by immunoSEQ multiplex PCR; TCRdb keeps only in-frame clonotypes and omits some of them. The data hold over 50,000 clones, with approximately 90% observed a single time. The material sequenced was peripheral blood from another person, used as feeder cells. The receptors were gathered from a human donor whose cells served as feeder cells for cultures in a pregnancy study. CDR3s include the opening cysteine and the closing phenylalanine or tryptophan. A D gene is named only where the DNA matches it firmly. Some rows mark clone size as missing; the rest say once, few, many or name a class of expanded clone.

abundance,v_gene,d_gene,len,j_gene,CDR3nt,CDR3aa
-,TRBV19,TRBD1,14,TRBJ2-3,TGTGCCACTACGGACAGGGGGGGGACAGATACGCAGTATTTT,CATTDRGGTDTQYF
-,TRBV9,-,14,TRBJ2-5,TGTGCCAGCAGCAGAGGGACCGCGGGGGAGACCCAGTACTTC,CASSRGTAGETQYF
-,TRBV4-3,-,15,TRBJ1-5,TGCGCCAGCAGCCAAGATGGTTGGGGGGATCAGCCCCAGCATTTT,CASSQDGWGDQPQHF
once,TRBV18,TRBD2,15,TRBJ2-1,TGTGCCAGCTCACCAGCCGGGGGGGCTGGGAATGAGCAGTTCTTC,CASSPAGGAGNEQFF
-,TRBV5-1,TRBD2,16,TRBJ2-3,TGCGCCAGCAGCTTGGCACCTAGCGGGAGCTCAGATACGCAGTATTTT,CASSLAPSGSSDTQYF
-,TRBV5-4,TRBD1,18,TRBJ2-2,TGTGCCAGCAGCCTCCCTCTACGGACAGGGGGTGGTGAACGGGAGCTGTTTTTT,CASSLPLRTGGGERELFF
-,TRBV10-1,-,13,TRBJ2-7,TGCGCCAGCAGTGAGTCCCCCTCCTACGAGCAGTACTTC,CASSESPSYEQYF
-,TRBV5-6,-,14,TRBJ1-1,TGTGCCAGCAGCTTGACCTGGAGGGGCACTGAAGCTTTCTTT,CASSLTWRGTEAFF
-,TRBV14,TRBD1,19,TRBJ1-2,TGTGCCAGCAGCCAAGACCCTCCTTATTATGCAGGGGGCTCCTATGGCTACACCTTC,CASSQDPPYYAGGSYGYTF
once,TRBV6-5,TRBD2,14,TRBJ2-1,TGTGCCAGCAGAGCTAGCGGCACCTACAATGAGCAGTTCTTC,CASRASGTYNEQFF
once,TRBV7-3,TRBD1,14,TRBJ1-1,TGTGCCAGCAGCTTGACAGGGGCGAACACTGAAGCTTTCTTT,CASSLTGANTEAFF
-,TRBV10-3,-,16,TRBJ1-4,TGTGCCATCAGTGAGTCGGGACATGCAACTAATGAAAAACTGTTTTTT,CAISESGHATNEKLFF
-,TRBV2,TRBD2,14,TRBJ2-7,TGTGCCAGCACCGCGAGCGGGAGCATGGGAGAGCAGTACTTC,CASTASGSMGEQYF
-,TRBV7-9,-,13,TRBJ2-1,TGTGCCAGCAGATTACGGGACTACAATGAGCAGTTCTTC,CASRLRDYNEQFF
-,TRBV4-2,TRBD2,16,TRBJ2-7,TGTGCCAGCAGCCAAGATGGGGGACTAGCGGTCTACGAGCAGTACTTC,CASSQDGGLAVYEQYF